This record covers a single T cell receptor (beta chain). Using the 5' RACE reads, TCRdb records one entry per CDR3 protein without DNA. The ten top clones account for roughly 2.6%, within a sample of 300,000 to 450,000 distinct CDR3 sequences. This sample was included in a study of monozygotic twins with inflammatory bowel disease. Germline V lookup: CDR1 SQVTM, CDR2 ANQGSEA. CDR3 size: 15 residues. This receptor was obtained from a human donor with ulcerative colitis or Crohn's disease, or a healthy co-twin of an affected twin (not recorded which). This sequence joins TRBV29-1 and TRBJ1-6; without DNA, the TCRdb call of TRBD1 cannot be checked. Sequenced: blood. The CDR3 loop reads CSVRVGGQYDSPLHF.